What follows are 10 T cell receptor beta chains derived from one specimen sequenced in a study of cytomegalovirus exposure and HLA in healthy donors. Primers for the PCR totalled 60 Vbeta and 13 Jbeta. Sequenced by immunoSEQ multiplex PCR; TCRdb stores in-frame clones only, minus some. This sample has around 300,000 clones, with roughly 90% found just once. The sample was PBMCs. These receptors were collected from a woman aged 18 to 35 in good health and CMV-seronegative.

CDR3 sequence: CASSLVGTGAWETQYF. Here the CDR3 DNA reads TGCGCCAGCAGCTTGGTGGGGACAGGGGCCTGGGAGACCCAGTACTTC. The chain employs TRBV5-1 and TRBJ2-5; 10 nucleotides match TRBD1. Germline CDR1 and CDR2: SGHRS and YFSETQ. CDR3 size: 16 residues. Germline trimming cut 0 bases from V and 5 bases from J; bases unmatched to any gene: 7.

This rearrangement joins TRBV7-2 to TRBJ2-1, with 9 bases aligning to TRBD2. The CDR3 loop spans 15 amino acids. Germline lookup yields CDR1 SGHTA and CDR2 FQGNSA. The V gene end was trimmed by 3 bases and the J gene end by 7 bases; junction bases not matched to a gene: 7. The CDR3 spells CASSFSRGGVNEQFF. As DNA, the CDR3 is TGTGCCAGCAGCTTTTCGCGGGGGGGCGTTAATGAGCAGTTCTTC.

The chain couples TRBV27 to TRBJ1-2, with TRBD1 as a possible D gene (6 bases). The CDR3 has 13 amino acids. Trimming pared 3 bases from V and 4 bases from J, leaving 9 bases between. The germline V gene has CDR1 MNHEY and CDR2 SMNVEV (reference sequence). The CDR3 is CASSLGAVYGYTF. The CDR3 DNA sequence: TGTGCCAGCAGTTTGGGGGCTGTCTATGGCTACACCTTC.

The CDR3 protein is CASSPSTGTGKEQYF. CDR3 nucleotides: TGTGCCAGCAGCCCTAGCACCGGGACAGGGAAAGAGCAGTACTTC. The rearrangement uses TRBV9 and TRBJ2-7, with 9 bases lining up with TRBD1. CDR1 SGDLS and CDR2 YYNGEE come from the germline V gene. Unmatched junction bases numbered 12, after V lost 4 bases and J lost 7 bases. This CDR3 has 15 amino acids.

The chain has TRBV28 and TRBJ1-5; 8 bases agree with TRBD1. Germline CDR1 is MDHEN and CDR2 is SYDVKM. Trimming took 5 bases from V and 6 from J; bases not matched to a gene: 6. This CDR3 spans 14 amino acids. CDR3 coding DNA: TGTGCCAGCAGTCCGACAGGGGATGGTCAGCCCCAGCATTTT. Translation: CASSPTGDGQPQHF.

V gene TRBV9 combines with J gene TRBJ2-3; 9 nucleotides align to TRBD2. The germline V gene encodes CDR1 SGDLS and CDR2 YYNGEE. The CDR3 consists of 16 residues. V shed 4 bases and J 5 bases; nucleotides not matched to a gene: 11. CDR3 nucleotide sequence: TGTGCCAGCAGCCCCGGGGTGCGGGGGGGTCAAGATACGCAGTATTTT. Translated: CASSPGVRGGQDTQYF.

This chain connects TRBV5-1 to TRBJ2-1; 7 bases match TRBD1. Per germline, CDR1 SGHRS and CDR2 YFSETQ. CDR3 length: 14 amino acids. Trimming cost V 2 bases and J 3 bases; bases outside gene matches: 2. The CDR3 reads CASSLGTVYNEQFF. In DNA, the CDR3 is TGCGCCAGCAGCTTAGGGACAGTCTACAATGAGCAGTTCTTC.

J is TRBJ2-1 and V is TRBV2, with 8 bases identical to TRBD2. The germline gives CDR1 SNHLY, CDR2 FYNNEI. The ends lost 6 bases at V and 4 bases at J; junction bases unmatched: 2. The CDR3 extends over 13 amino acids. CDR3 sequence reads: CASRPSGYNEQFF. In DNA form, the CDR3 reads TGTGCCAGCAGACCTAGCGGGTACAATGAGCAGTTCTTC.

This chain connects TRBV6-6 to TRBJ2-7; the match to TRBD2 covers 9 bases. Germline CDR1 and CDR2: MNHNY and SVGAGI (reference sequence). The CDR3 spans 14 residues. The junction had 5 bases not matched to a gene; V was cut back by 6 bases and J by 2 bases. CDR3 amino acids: CASSWERGAYEQYF. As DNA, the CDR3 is TGTGCCAGCAGCTGGGAGCGGGGGGCCTACGAGCAGTACTTC.

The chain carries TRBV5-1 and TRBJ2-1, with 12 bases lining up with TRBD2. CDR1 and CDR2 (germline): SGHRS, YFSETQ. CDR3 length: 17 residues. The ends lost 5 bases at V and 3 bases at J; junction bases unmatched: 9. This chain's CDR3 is CASSSGLAGSLYNEQFF. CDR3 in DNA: TGCGCCAGCAGTTCTGGACTAGCGGGAAGCCTCTACAATGAGCAGTTCTTC.